These 13 T cell receptor beta chains share one sample of origin, sequenced in a study of CD8 T cells in ankylosing spondylitis. Via MiXCR, TCRdb re-called the 5' RACE reads, giving one row per CDR3 protein. The sample shows about 320,000 distinct CDR3 sequences, roughly 11% of them seen only once. The sequenced material came from blood, either unsorted or a sorted T cell fraction (not recorded which). The receptors shown here come from a female donor with ankylosing spondylitis or in good health (not recorded which).

V gene TRBV5-1 combines with J gene TRBJ2-6; the D gene is possibly TRBD1 (5 bases). CDR3 length: 17 residues. Germline V gene lookup returns CDR1 SGHRS and CDR2 YFSETQ. The germline V and J ends were trimmed by 3 bases and 0 bases, with 13 bases remaining between them. For the CDR3, the DNA is TGCGCCAGCAGCTCTCGACAGCCAAGCTCTGGGGCCAACGTCCTGACTTTC. This translates into CASSSRQPSSGANVLTF.

In its sample, this clonotype was seen many times. The J gene is TRBJ1-2, the V gene TRBV5-5; possibly TRBD1 for D (5 bases). CDR3 size: 15 residues. Germline CDR1 and CDR2: SGHKS and YYEKEE (reference sequence). Trimming pared 0 bases from V and 8 bases from J, leaving 17 bases between. The CDR3 reads CASSLVHPGGYGYTF. CDR3 sequence (DNA): TGTGCCAGCAGCTTGGTACATCCTGGGGGTTACGGCTACACCTTC.

The genes are TRBV29-1 and TRBJ1-1; 9 nucleotides agree with TRBD1. V trimming: 6 bases; J trimming: 11 bases; junction bases outside the gene matches: 16. This CDR3 region has 14 residues. The V gene's germline CDR1 is SQVTM and CDR2 ANQGSEA. The CDR3 protein is CSVEFQSGTGKAFF. The CDR3 DNA sequence: TGCAGCGTCGAATTTCAGTCCGGGACAGGGAAGGCTTTCTTT.

V is TRBV12-3 or TRBV12-4 and J is TRBJ1-5; D is perhaps TRBD1 (5 bases). Trimming took 4 bases from V and 0 from J, leaving 13 bases between them. The CDR3 is made up of 16 amino acids. CDR3 protein: CASSYQGLSSNQPQHF. The DNA for the CDR3 is TGTGCCAGCAGTTATCAGGGACTTTCTAGCAATCAGCCCCAGCATTTT.

Only a few counts were recorded for this clonotype. The chain combines TRBV20-1 with TRBJ2-3, with 14 bases aligning to TRBD2. The CDR3 sequence is 17 residues long. V gave up 4 bases and J gave up 2 bases; unmatched junction bases: 8. Germline CDR1 DFQATT, CDR2 SNEGSKA (reference sequence). The CDR3 region is CSANPGLAGANTDTQYF. The CDR3 DNA is TGCAGTGCTAATCCGGGACTAGCGGGGGCCAACACAGATACGCAGTATTTT.

Remarks on this clonotype: A much larger clone sits a single nucleotide away, making a read error possible. V gene TRBV18 combines with J gene TRBJ1-1; D ambiguous. The CDR3 has 13 residues. Germline loops: CDR1 KGHSH, CDR2 LQKENI. Trimming removed 1 base at V and 1 base at J, with 4 bases between. CDR3 nucleotide sequence: TGTGCCAGCTCACCACAGCAGAACACTGAAGCTTTCTTT. Its protein product is CASSPQQNTEAFF.

This clonotype was counted ten times or more. This chain uses TRBV15 with TRBJ2-1, with 9 bases fitting TRBD2. V was clipped by 0 bases and J by 5 bases; unmatched bases: 8. Looked up from germline, CDR1 is LNHNV and CDR2 is YYDKDF (reference sequence). This CDR3 comprises 17 residues. CDR3 sequence (DNA): TGTGCCACCAGCAGAGATCGGGCAGCGGGAGGTGACAATGAGCAGTTCTTC. Translated: CATSRDRAAGGDNEQFF.

At least ten counts were recorded for this clonotype. The chain joins TRBV16 to TRBJ2-5, with a possible D match to TRBD2 (6 bases). The ends were cut back, 5 bases at V and 4 bases at J, with 11 bases in the middle. The CDR3 loop spans 13 amino acids. The germline gives CDR1 KGHSY, CDR2 FQNENV. The CDR3 DNA reads as TGTGCCAGCAGCATGGAGGGCGTAGAGACCCAGTACTTC. Amino acid sequence: CASSMEGVETQYF.

A few counts support this clonotype. The gene calls are TRBV9 and TRBJ2-1; 7 bases fit TRBD1. J lost 9 bases, V lost 4 bases, and 13 bases had no gene match. CDR3 size: 15 residues. Germline CDR1 is SGDLS and CDR2 is YYNGEE. This chain's CDR3 is CASSPGQVPGGEQFF. The CDR3 coding sequence is TGTGCCAGCAGCCCAGGACAGGTCCCTGGGGGTGAGCAGTTCTTC.

This chain joins TRBV28 and TRBJ2-7; 7 bases are shared with TRBD1. V was clipped by 3 bases and J by 6 bases; unmatched bases: 8. Germline CDR1 MDHEN, CDR2 SYDVKM. The CDR3 contains 14 residues. The chain's CDR3 is CASSLDRLRAEQYF. DNA for the CDR3: TGTGCCAGCAGTTTGGACAGGCTTCGGGCCGAGCAGTACTTC.

This chain links TRBV5-5 with TRBJ2-7, with 8 bases that match TRBD2. The CDR3 spans 15 residues. V shed 0 bases, J shed 9 bases, and the junction held 11 bases outside the gene matches. Per germline, CDR1 SGHKS and CDR2 YYEKEE (reference sequence). CDR3 in amino acids: CASSLVRTSSGGQYF. As DNA, the CDR3 is TGTGCCAGCAGCTTGGTTCGGACTAGCAGTGGCGGGCAGTACTTC.

The V call is TRBV12-3 or TRBV12-4, the J call TRBJ2-2, with TRBD1 as a possible D gene (5 bases). This CDR3 has 13 residues. Trimming pared 7 bases from V and 1 base from J, leaving 7 bases between. CDR3 sequence reads: CASTQGNTGELFF. Here the CDR3 DNA reads TGTGCCAGCACCCAGGGGAACACCGGGGAGCTGTTTTTT.

This clonotype has ten or more counts. The V call is TRBV30, the J call TRBJ2-7; possibly TRBD2 for D (5 bases). There are 14 residues in the CDR3. Germline V lookup: CDR1 GTSNPN, CDR2 SVGIG (reference sequence). V was shortened by 2 bases and J by 3 bases, with 14 bases between the two germline ends. The DNA of the CDR3 is TGTGCCTGGAGTAGCGGACCACTAGTCTACGAGCAGTACTTC. Amino acid sequence: CAWSSGPLVYEQYF.